This T cell receptor (beta chain) was captured by sequencing in a study of T cell repertoires in cytomegalovirus infection. Study outcomes and limitations: Cumulative public TCR beta family frequency identified CMV carriers with the relevant HLA.

TCRdb re-called the reads through MiXCR, storing one row per CDR3 protein. The profile shows about 60,000 distinct CDR3 sequences, 25% to 40% of them singletons. With respect to this clonotype: The antigen remains undetermined.

The CDR3 is 14 residues long. The germline V gene has CDR1 LNHDA and CDR2 SQIVND (reference sequence). V was pared by 3 bases and J by 7 bases, with 16 bases between. The chain carries TRBV19 and TRBJ2-7; D may correspond to TRBD1 or TRBD2 (5 bases each). The receptor was isolated from a human donor in good health (CMV status not recorded). Some clones in this sample may be carry-over from other donors' samples. The sequenced material came from PBMCs, sequenced either directly or after in vitro stimulation (not recorded which). CDR3 residues: CASSIGAGHREQYF. The CDR3 DNA sequence: TGTGCCAGTAGTATCGGGGCAGGGCACCGGGAGCAGTACTTC.